The 30 T cell receptor beta chains listed next were all sequenced from one sample in a study of blood T cell repertoires in COVID-19 (dated by TCRdb to 2018 to 2021). The library was built by means of the immunoSEQ multiplex PCR assay. Sourced from immuneACCESS, this table was stored by TCRdb with only in-frame sequences that have V and J called. A share of the clones is absent; for the studies checked, an unresolved V gene accounts for under half, and the remainder has no known explanation. The sample profile shows 350,000 to 450,000 clones; around 83% of them were found once. 5.1% of the sample lies in the top ten. The sample was PBMCs or T cells enriched from blood (not recorded which). The receptors originated from a woman aged 45-60 years who had recovered from COVID-19.

The chain employs TRBV5-1 and TRBJ1-1; tentative D call: TRBD1 (5 bases). Trimming stripped 4 bases from V and 11 bases from J, with 18 bases between. CDR1 and CDR2 from the germline V gene are SGHRS and YFSETQ. The CDR3 length is 13 residues. The CDR3 DNA sequence: TGCGCCAGCAGCCCCGACGGGGGGAAAAGGGCTTTCTTT. Translating gives CASSPDGGKRAFF.

V gene TRBV25-1 combines with J gene TRBJ1-1; the D gene is possibly TRBD1 (5 bases). CDR1 and CDR2 from the germline V gene are MGHDK and SYGVNS. Trimming removed 6 bases at V and 2 bases at J, with 16 bases between. The CDR3 loop spans 15 amino acids. CDR3 sequence: CASSQGTHFNTEAFF. CDR3 in DNA: TGTGCCAGCAGCCAGGGAACTCATTTCAACACTGAAGCTTTCTTT. The complete variable domain, with remaining parts taken from reference TRBV25-1 and TRBJ1-1, reads EADIYQTPRYLVIGTGKKITLECSQTMGHDKMYWYQQDPGMELHLIHYSYGVNSTEKGDLSSESTVSRIRTEHFPLTLESARPSHTSQYLCASSQGTHFNTEAFFGQGTRLTVV.

There are a few counts of this clone. This sequence joins TRBV30 and TRBJ1-2; possible D gene TRBD1, 5 bases. The CDR3 is made up of 13 amino acids. The germline CDR1 and CDR2 sequences are GTSNPN and SVGIG (reference sequence). Trimming removed 0 bases at V and 12 bases at J, with 17 bases between. Here the CDR3 DNA reads TGTGCCTGGAGTGTCCAGGAAGGGGATGGAAACACCTTC. It yields the protein CAWSVQEGDGNTF.

This rearrangement joins TRBV3-1 (or the pseudogene TRBV3-2) to TRBJ1-2; tentatively, D is TRBD1 (5 bases). In germline, CDR1 is LGHDT, CDR2 YNNKEL (reference sequence). The CDR3 spans 13 residues. The V and J ends lost 4 bases and 4 bases respectively, with 10 bases between them. CDR3 DNA: TGTGCCAGCAGCCCCCCGGGGGGCTATGGCTACACCTTC. Translating gives CASSPPGGYGYTF.

V gene TRBV14 combines with J gene TRBJ2-2, with D hard to call. V shed 4 bases and J shed 5 bases, with 14 bases lying between them. The CDR3 is made up of 15 amino acids. Germline-derived CDR1 and CDR2 are SGHDN and FVKESK. Written as DNA, the CDR3 is TGTGCCAGCAGCCCGTCAAGTTACGGGACCGGGGAGCTGTTTTTT. It codes for CASSPSSYGTGELFF.

CDR3 DNA sequence: TGTGCCACAGGGGGTGTGAACACTGAAGCTTTCTTT. This translates into CATGGVNTEAFF. This rearrangement joins TRBV6-5 to TRBJ1-1; 7 bases map to TRBD1. CDR1 is MNHEY, CDR2 SVGAGI, per germline. The CDR3 has 12 amino acids. Trimming removed 10 bases from V and 0 bases from J; junction bases left unmatched: 2.

The chain links TRBV30 to TRBJ1-5; D remains unclear. Per the germline V gene, CDR1 is GTSNPN and CDR2 is SVGIG (reference sequence). This CDR3 has 15 residues. V was cut by 3 bases and J by 0 bases, with 12 bases left in between. DNA of the CDR3: TGTGCCTGGAGCGCGGGAGCCTATAGCAATCAGCCCCAGCATTTT. Amino acids: CAWSAGAYSNQPQHF.

This clone was detected once. CDR3 DNA: TGTGCCAGCAGCTGGGGGGGCGCCCAGAGGTACAATGAGCAGTTCTTC. Its translation is CASSWGGAQRYNEQFF. The chain is built from TRBV11-2 and TRBJ2-1; tentatively, D is TRBD2 (7 bases). The V end lost 4 bases, the J end lost 4 bases, and 17 bases lay between the germline ends. The germline gives CDR1 SGHAT, CDR2 FQNNGV. This CDR3 contains 16 residues.

This clone was counted a few times. The chain uses TRBV5-1 and TRBJ2-3; 11 nucleotides line up with TRBD2. Germline V gene lookup returns CDR1 SGHRS and CDR2 YFSETQ. With 6 bases clipped from V and 2 bases from J, the junction kept 8 bases outside the gene matches. The CDR3 is 16 residues long. The chain's CDR3 is CASMGRLAGPTDTQYF. The CDR3 bases are TGCGCCAGCATGGGGAGACTAGCGGGACCCACAGATACGCAGTATTTT.

The chain couples TRBV6-4 to TRBJ1-1; D is possibly TRBD1 (6 bases). The ends were cut back, 7 bases at V and 1 base at J, with 19 bases in the middle. The germline V gene has CDR1 MRHNA and CDR2 SNTAGT. The CDR3 spans 16 residues. The CDR3 region has the DNA TGTGCCAGCAACCTCACCCCAACACAGGGGAACACTGAAGCTTTCTTT. Its protein is CASNLTPTQGNTEAFF.

The chain combines TRBV6-5 with TRBJ1-2, with TRBD1 as a possible D gene (6 bases). The CDR3 loop spans 14 amino acids. Trimming pared 6 bases from V and 1 base from J, leaving 12 bases between. CDR1 MNHEY and CDR2 SVGAGI come from the germline V gene. The chain's CDR3 is CASRGGDLNYGYTF. CDR3 bases: TGTGCCAGCAGAGGGGGGGATCTTAACTATGGCTACACCTTC.

The rearrangement joins TRBV7-8 to TRBJ2-1; 14 bases are a match to TRBD2. Per germline, CDR1 SGHVS and CDR2 FQNEAQ. The V and J ends lost 6 bases and 8 bases, in that order; junction bases with no gene match: 6. This CDR3 has 15 residues. The CDR3 here is CASSGTSGRWDEQFF. The CDR3 nucleotides are TGTGCCAGCAGTGGGACTAGCGGGAGATGGGATGAGCAGTTCTTC.

Only one count was recorded for this clone. The gene calls are TRBV30 and TRBJ1-4, with 9 bases identical to TRBD1. This CDR3 is 14 amino acids long. Germline loops: CDR1 GTSNPN, CDR2 SVGIG (reference sequence). With 3 bases clipped from V and 7 bases from J, the junction kept 6 bases outside the gene matches. The DNA of the CDR3 is TGTGCCTGGAGGAAACCGACAGGGGGTGAAAAACTGTTTTTT. This translates into CAWRKPTGGEKLFF.

This clone was recorded a few times. CDR3 sequence: CAWGHILNEKLFF. The DNA of the CDR3 is TGTGCCTGGGGACATATACTGAATGAAAAACTGTTTTTT. The chain has TRBV30 and TRBJ1-4, with D tentatively TRBD1 (5 bases). V shed 5 bases and J shed 5 bases, with 12 bases lying between them. Germline CDR1 reads GTSNPN; CDR2 reads SVGIG (reference sequence). The CDR3 contains 13 residues.

This rearrangement joins TRBV3-1 (or the pseudogene TRBV3-2) to TRBJ2-7, with D maybe TRBD1 (5 bases). CDR1 and CDR2 from the germline V gene are LGHDT and YNNKEL (reference sequence). This CDR3 has 16 amino acids. Trimming took off 3 bases at V and 6 bases at J, with 21 bases between the two ends. This CDR3 is CASSHPGHPIPLEQYF. The CDR3 coding sequence is TGTGCCAGCAGCCACCCTGGACACCCTATCCCCCTCGAGCAGTACTTC.

The chain uses TRBV9 and TRBJ1-2; D perhaps matches TRBD1 (6 bases). The V gene lost 6 bases and the J gene lost 4 bases, with 19 bases spanning the gap. This CDR3 spans 15 amino acids. CDR1 SGDLS and CDR2 YYNGEE come from the germline V gene. For the CDR3, the DNA is TGTGCCAGCAATCTTCGGCAGGGGATATCCTATGGCTACACCTTC. Its translation is CASNLRQGISYGYTF.

The chain's CDR3 is CATSSERNQQYF. The CDR3 DNA is TGTGCCACCAGCAGCGAGAGGAACCAGCAGTACTTC. V and J are TRBV15 and TRBJ2-7; no definite D call. Per the germline V gene, CDR1 is LNHNV and CDR2 is YYDKDF (reference sequence). Between the trimmed V and J ends, which lost 3 bases and 8 bases, there was a span of 11 bases. This CDR3 is 12 amino acids long.

The chain joins TRBV9 to TRBJ2-7, with 8 bases identical to TRBD2. The germline gives CDR1 SGDLS, CDR2 YYNGEE. The J segment lost 4 bases and the V segment lost 0 bases, leaving 9 bases of the junction unmatched. This CDR3 contains 16 residues. The chain's CDR3 is CASSVGISGALYEQYF. CDR3 DNA: TGTGCCAGCAGCGTAGGGATTAGCGGGGCTCTTTACGAGCAGTACTTC.

This rearrangement joins TRBV4-1 to TRBJ2-5; TRBD2 agrees at 7 bases. CDR3 size: 17 residues. Germline lookup yields CDR1 MGHRA and CDR2 YSYEKL. V dropped 0 bases and J dropped 5; count of bases not matched to a gene: 12. The CDR3 DNA follows: TGCGCCAGCAGCCAAGATGGGAGGACTAGAGGGATTGAGACCCAGTACTTC. It specifies CASSQDGRTRGIETQYF.

J is TRBJ1-1 and V is TRBV5-1, with 8 nucleotides matching TRBD1. Germline CDR1 SGHRS, CDR2 YFSETQ. Germline trimming cut 0 bases from V and 11 bases from J; bases unmatched to any gene: 12. This CDR3 has 15 amino acids. The DNA of the CDR3 is TGCGCCAGCAGCTTGGGGGGCAGGGGGCAGAGATGGGCTTTCTTT. Encoded protein: CASSLGGRGQRWAFF. The full variable domain, rest sourced from reference TRBV5-1 and TRBJ1-1, is KAGVTQTPRYLIKTRGQQVTLSCSPISGHRSVSWYQQTPGQGLQFLFEYFSETQRNKGNFPGRFSGRQFSNSRSEMNVSTLELGDSALYLCASSLGGRGQRWAFFGQGTRLTVV.

With regard to this clone: The identical CDR3 is also encoded by other nucleotide sequences in the sample. The V call is TRBV9, the J call TRBJ1-1; TRBD1 is a possible D gene (5 bases). This CDR3 is 14 amino acids long. CDR1 and CDR2 (germline): SGDLS, YYNGEE. Trimming stripped 0 bases from V and 1 base from J, with 7 bases between. DNA of the CDR3: TGTGCCAGCAGCGTAGTGGGGGGGAACACTGAAGCTTTCTTT. This encodes CASSVVGGNTEAFF.

This chain links TRBV6-5 with TRBJ2-7; 9 nucleotides agree with TRBD2. The CDR3 is made up of 15 amino acids. The V segment lost 5 bases and the J segment 5 bases; nucleotides outside the gene matches: 10. Germline CDR1 is MNHEY and CDR2 is SVGAGI. The CDR3, as DNA: TGTGCCAGCAGTCCCACTGGCGGGAGGGCCAACGAGCAGTACTTC. Protein sequence: CASSPTGGRANEQYF.

J is TRBJ1-3 and V is TRBV3-1 (or the pseudogene TRBV3-2); no firm D call. The CDR3 covers 16 residues. Trimming took 0 bases from V and 0 from J, leaving 9 bases between them. The germline V gene encodes CDR1 LGHDT and CDR2 YNNKEL (reference sequence). The CDR3 DNA reads as TGTGCCAGCAGCCAAGATTTGAGAGTCTCTGGAAACACCATATATTTT. Translation: CASSQDLRVSGNTIYF.

The chain joins TRBV19 to TRBJ1-5, with 7 nucleotides matching TRBD1. This CDR3 is built from 16 residues. Losses at the gene ends were 4 bases for V and 6 bases for J; bases not matched to a gene: 12. Germline CDR1 LNHDA, CDR2 SQIVND (reference sequence). CDR3 nucleotide sequence: TGTGCCAGTAGTAGCGCGACAGGGTCTGTTCCTCAGCCCCAGCATTTT. Translated, it gives CASSSATGSVPQPQHF.

This sequence joins TRBV7-9 and TRBJ2-1; 8 bases align to TRBD2. Trimming removed 5 bases from V and 5 bases from J; junction bases left unmatched: 11. In germline, CDR1 is SEHNR, CDR2 FQNEAQ (reference sequence). The CDR3 length is 16 residues. The DNA of the CDR3 is TGTGCCAGCAGCCGCCTAAGCGGGAGAAAGGACAATGAGCAGTTCTTC. Encoded protein: CASSRLSGRKDNEQFF.

Turning to this clone: The sample has other DNA sequences that encode this CDR3 too. The chain combines TRBV3-1 (or the pseudogene TRBV3-2) with TRBJ1-2; D not certain. V was pared by 1 base and J by 7 bases, with 4 bases between. This CDR3 is built from 11 residues. Germline V gene data show CDR1 as LGHDT and CDR2 as YNNKEL (reference sequence). This chain's CDR3 is CASSQAGGYTF. CDR3 nucleotides: TGTGCCAGCAGCCAAGCGGGTGGCTACACCTTC.

For this clone: Being one base from a much bigger clone, this may be a read error. The chain recombines TRBV9 with TRBJ2-7, with 7 positions matching TRBD2. The CDR3 has 15 amino acids. Germline values: CDR1 SGDLS, CDR2 YYNGEE. J was trimmed by 2 bases and V by 3 bases; bases with no gene match: 8. The DNA of the CDR3 is TGTGCCAGCAGCGGGGGGGGGAGGGCCCCCTACGAGCAGTACTTC. Its translation: CASSGGGRAPYEQYF.

In this sample, this clone turned up once. The J gene is TRBJ1-5, the V gene TRBV15; D is unclear. The CDR3 is 14 residues long. The V gene lost 7 bases and the J gene lost 6 bases, with 16 bases spanning the gap. Germline V CDR1 and CDR2: LNHNV, YYDKDF (reference sequence). CDR3 coding DNA: TGTGCCACCACTCCCGGGGAGCGGGTTCAGCCCCAGCATTTT. Translation: CATTPGERVQPQHF.

The chain is built from TRBV5-1 and TRBJ2-1; 7 nucleotides line up with TRBD1. The CDR3 covers 15 residues. The ends lost 4 bases at V and 2 bases at J; junction bases unmatched: 6. Germline V gene data show CDR1 as SGHRS and CDR2 as YFSETQ. Here the CDR3 reads CASSTTGTAYNEQFF. As DNA, the CDR3 is TGCGCCAGCAGCACAACCGGGACAGCCTACAATGAGCAGTTCTTC.

The V call is TRBV7-2, the J call TRBJ1-2; TRBD1 is a possible D gene (6 bases). CDR1 and CDR2 (germline): SGHTA, FQGNSA. The CDR3 is made up of 14 amino acids. V was trimmed by 2 bases and J by 5 bases, leaving 12 bases between them. The DNA of the CDR3 is TGTGCCAGCAGCTTAACCACAGGGCCTTATGGCTACACCTTC. Its translation: CASSLTTGPYGYTF.